One sample yielded the 29 T cell receptor beta chains listed below, sequenced in a study of T cell repertoires in cytomegalovirus infection. A single record per CDR3 protein comes from TCRdb applying MiXCR to the reads. The sample lists about 530,000 distinct CDR3 sequences, approximately 25% occurring once. Sequencing input: PBMCs. These receptors originate from a human donor in good health (CMV status not recorded). Some clones in this sample may be carry-over from other donors' samples.

This clonotype was found once. CDR3 sequence: CAWSSRRNTEAFF. Written as DNA, the CDR3 is TGTGCCTGGAGTAGCAGGCGGAACACTGAAGCTTTCTTT. J is TRBJ1-1 and V is TRBV30; D gene uncertain. V was clipped by 2 bases and J by 1 base, with 8 bases between them. The CDR3 spans 13 residues. Germline-derived CDR1 and CDR2 are GTSNPN and SVGIG (reference sequence).

This clonotype was found a few times. The chain is built from TRBV6-1 and TRBJ2-7, with 15 positions matching TRBD2. Looked up from germline, CDR1 is MNHNS and CDR2 is SASEGT. CDR3 size: 15 residues. V lost 6 bases to trimming and J lost 7 bases; unmatched junction nucleotides: 7. CDR3 loop: CASRGTSGRFWEQYV. The CDR3 region has the DNA TGTGCCAGCAGAGGGACTAGCGGGAGGTTTTGGGAGCAGTACGTC.

This clonotype has a handful of counts. The J gene is TRBJ2-5, the V gene TRBV6-2 or TRBV6-3, with 11 bases lining up with TRBD2. J lost 4 bases, V lost 8 bases, and 3 bases had no gene match. Germline values: CDR1 MNHEY, CDR2 SVGEGT. The CDR3 covers 13 residues. The CDR3 protein is CASVLAGGETQYF. CDR3 in DNA: TGTGCCAGCGTTCTAGCGGGAGGAGAGACCCAGTACTTC.

This clonotype was seen ten or more times. The rearrangement uses TRBV7-9 and TRBJ2-4; weak D call: TRBD1 (5 bases). Trimming removed 5 bases from V and 13 bases from J, with 18 bases in between. This CDR3 contains 13 residues. Germline V gene sequence: CDR1 SEHNR, CDR2 FQNEAQ (reference sequence). The chain's CDR3 is CASSPSGSPQQYF. CDR3 in DNA: TGTGCCAGCAGCCCATCAGGGTCGCCTCAGCAGTACTTC.

The chain carries TRBV29-1 and TRBJ1-3; the match to TRBD1 covers 7 bases. CDR1 SQVTM and CDR2 ANQGSEA come from the germline V gene. V lost 6 bases, J lost 2 bases, and 1 base stayed unmatched. The CDR3 contains 12 residues. CDR3 coding DNA: TGCAGCGTAGGACAGGCTGGAAACACCATATATTTT. Protein: CSVGQAGNTIYF.

Only a few counts were recorded for this clonotype. The V call is TRBV7-2, the J call TRBJ2-7; the D call may be TRBD1 or TRBD2 (5 bases each). The ends were cut back, 5 bases at V and 2 bases at J, with 16 bases in the middle. Germline lookup yields CDR1 SGHTA and CDR2 FQGNSA. This CDR3 has 15 amino acids. The CDR3 bases are TGTGCCAGCAGCAATGGGGCGTCGGGAACCTACGAGCAGTACTTC. This encodes CASSNGASGTYEQYF.

This clonotype occurred a few times. The chain joins TRBV4-2 to TRBJ1-2; D is undetermined. Deletions cut 0 bases from V and 8 bases from J, with 10 bases between. CDR3 length equals 13 residues. Per germline, CDR1 LGHNA and CDR2 YNFKEQ. The CDR3 DNA follows: TGTGCCAGCAGCCAAGATCGACTAGGAGGCTACACCTTC. This gives the protein CASSQDRLGGYTF.

This clonotype showed up just a few times. The CDR3 DNA reads TGTGCCAGCAGTTTAGTGACAGGGTTTGGAAACACCATATATTTT. It translates to CASSLVTGFGNTIYF. The chain is built from TRBV12-3 or TRBV12-4 and TRBJ1-3; 7 bases agree with TRBD1. The CDR3 sequence is 15 residues long. Trimming cost V 1 base and J 3 bases; bases outside gene matches: 3.

The rearrangement joins TRBV10-3 to TRBJ1-3, with 10 nucleotides matching TRBD1. CDR1 ENHRY and CDR2 SYGVKD come from the germline V gene. The CDR3 is made up of 17 amino acids. J was trimmed by 0 bases and V by 10 bases; bases with no gene match: 12. In nucleotides, the CDR3 is TGTGCCACCACGGACAGGGGGGATACAACCTCTGGAAACACCATATATTTT. This codes for CATTDRGDTTSGNTIYF.

A word on this clonotype: At one boundary the junction diverges from the germline segment, which might be a read error. The rearrangement links TRBV27 to TRBJ2-2; maybe TRBD2 (5 bases). The germline CDR1 and CDR2 sequences are MNHEY and SMNVEV (reference sequence). The CDR3 covers 12 residues. The CDR3 DNA reads as TGTGCCAGCAGTTTCGCGATCGGGGAGCTGTTCTTT. This encodes CASSFAIGELFF.

This clonotype was detected a few times. The chain recombines TRBV7-8 with TRBJ1-5, with D uncertain. The CDR3 has 13 residues. Germline-derived CDR1 and CDR2 are SGHVS and FQNEAQ. V was clipped by 5 bases and J by 6 bases, with 11 bases between them. The CDR3 DNA follows: TGTGCCAGCAGCCTAGAGGGTAGTCAGCCCCAGCATTTT. Translation: CASSLEGSQPQHF. Drawing the rest from reference TRBV7-8 and TRBJ1-5, the complete variable domain is GAGVSQSPRYKVAKRGQDVALRCDPISGHVSLFWYQQALGQGPEFLTYFQNEAQLDKSGLPSDRFFAERPEGSVSTLKIQRTQQEDSAVYLCASSLEGSQPQHFGDGTRLSIL.

This clonotype was seen a handful of times. The chain joins TRBV19 to TRBJ1-5; 9 bases are a match to TRBD1. V was clipped by 4 bases and J by 0 bases; unmatched bases: 4. CDR3 length: 16 residues. Germline V gene sequence: CDR1 LNHDA, CDR2 SQIVND (reference sequence). The CDR3 loop is CASSTGTGNSNQPQHF. The DNA of the CDR3 is TGTGCCAGTAGTACCGGGACAGGGAATAGCAATCAGCCCCAGCATTTT.

The chain has TRBV11-1 and TRBJ2-7; perhaps TRBD2 as D (6 bases). The CDR3 extends over 15 amino acids. With 1 base removed from V and 0 bases from J, the gap between germline ends came to 10 bases. Germline CDR1 is SGHAT and CDR2 is FQDESV (reference sequence). CDR3 DNA: TGTGCCAGCAGCTTAGGTGCGGGGCTCTCCTACGAGCAGTACTTC. It codes for CASSLGAGLSYEQYF.

Many counts were recorded for this clonotype. This chain links TRBV12-3 or TRBV12-4 with TRBJ1-1; no firm D call. The V end lost 3 bases, the J end lost 1 base, and 9 bases lay between the germline ends. The CDR3 is 14 residues long. This CDR3 reads CASSFNWRNTEAFF. The CDR3 DNA reads TGTGCCAGCAGTTTTAACTGGCGGAACACTGAAGCTTTCTTT.

In DNA form, the CDR3 reads TGTGCCAGCAGCACCCTCGGACAGGGCGGCGTAGATACGCAGTATTTT. Protein: CASSTLGQGGVDTQYF. The chain recombines TRBV4-2 with TRBJ2-3, with 8 bases aligning to TRBD1. The CDR3 loop spans 16 amino acids. Germline CDR1 and CDR2: LGHNA and YNFKEQ. With 5 bases clipped from V and 5 bases from J, the junction kept 12 bases outside the gene matches.

The V gene is TRBV19, the J gene TRBJ2-7, with a tentative D call TRBD1 (6 bases). V shed 5 bases and J shed 3 bases, with 17 bases lying between them. This CDR3 comprises 15 residues. Germline loops: CDR1 LNHDA, CDR2 SQIVND (reference sequence). The CDR3 sequence is CASSPGGTHIYEQYF. DNA of the CDR3: TGTGCCAGTAGTCCAGGTGGGACACACATCTACGAGCAGTACTTC.

CDR3 amino acids: CASSPETENTGELFF. The DNA for the CDR3 is TGTGCCAGCAGTCCGGAGACAGAGAACACCGGGGAGCTGTTTTTT. The chain carries TRBV6-6 and TRBJ2-2; D perhaps matches TRBD1 (5 bases). The CDR3 runs to 15 residues. Trimming took off 5 bases at V and 1 base at J, with 11 bases between the two ends. Per the germline V gene, CDR1 is MNHNY and CDR2 is SVGAGI (reference sequence).

The chain carries TRBV12-3 or TRBV12-4 and TRBJ2-1; no firm D call. Trimming took 5 bases from V and 10 from J, leaving 21 bases between them. This CDR3 contains 15 residues. CDR3 region: CASSPSPGGRTEQFF. CDR3 in DNA: TGTGCCAGCAGTCCGTCTCCTGGCGGACGTACCGAGCAGTTCTTC.

This clonotype was found a few times. The chain joins TRBV7-9 to TRBJ2-5; 7 bases are a match to TRBD1. The germline CDR1 and CDR2 sequences are SEHNR and FQNEAQ (reference sequence). The CDR3 length is 14 residues. Trimming cost V 7 bases and J 1 base; bases outside gene matches: 6. CDR3 residues: CASTQGQPQETQYF. The CDR3 bases are TGTGCCAGCACCCAGGGACAGCCCCAAGAGACCCAGTACTTC.

The chain carries TRBV29-1 and TRBJ2-1; 8 bases are shared with TRBD2. Germline V CDR1 and CDR2: SQVTM, ANQGSEA. With 1 base clipped from V and 7 bases from J, the junction kept 12 bases outside the gene matches. The CDR3 totals 16 residues. The CDR3 DNA sequence: TGCAGCGTTGAAGCTCTTGCGAGCGGGAGTTTGAATGAGCAGTTCTTC. It encodes CSVEALASGSLNEQFF.

This clonotype was detected once. The rearrangement uses TRBV2 and TRBJ2-5; no definite D call. The germline V gene encodes CDR1 SNHLY and CDR2 FYNNEI. This CDR3 region has 14 residues. Trimming took off 3 bases at V and 0 bases at J, with 8 bases between the two ends. The CDR3 DNA sequence: TGTGCCAGCAGTGAGGCAACGTACCAAGAGACCCAGTACTTC. Protein product: CASSEATYQETQYF.

This rearrangement joins TRBV4-2 to TRBJ2-1; 11 bases map to TRBD2. The CDR3 runs to 19 residues. CDR1 LGHNA and CDR2 YNFKEQ come from the germline V gene. V dropped 1 base and J dropped 7; count of bases not matched to a gene: 15. CDR3 sequence: CASSQVVGLAATLTNEQFF. The DNA of the CDR3 is TGTGCCAGCAGCCAAGTGGTGGGACTAGCGGCAACCCTTACGAATGAGCAGTTCTTC.

The J gene is TRBJ1-2, the V gene TRBV7-9; TRBD1 matches 7 bases. Germline V gene data show CDR1 as SEHNR and CDR2 as FQNEAQ (reference sequence). The V and J ends lost 6 bases and 3 bases, in that order; junction bases with no gene match: 13. This CDR3 region has 16 residues. CDR3: CASSRDRIVGDYGYTF. CDR3 coding DNA: TGTGCCAGCAGTCGGGACAGAATCGTGGGGGACTATGGCTACACCTTC.

There are a few counts of this clonotype. This chain links TRBV7-3 with TRBJ2-3; D is possibly TRBD2 (6 bases). Germline V CDR1 and CDR2: SGHTA, FQGTGA. CDR3 length equals 16 residues. The V end lost 2 bases, the J end lost 0 bases, and 12 bases lay between the germline ends. Here the CDR3 DNA reads TGTGCCAGCAGCTTATTTCCTAGCGAGAGCACAGATACGCAGTATTTT. Amino acid sequence: CASSLFPSESTDTQYF.

This clonotype was counted at least ten times. This chain connects TRBV7-6 to TRBJ2-1, with 9 nucleotides matching TRBD2. J lost 8 bases, V lost 7 bases, and 12 bases had no gene match. Germline V lookup: CDR1 SGHVS, CDR2 FNYEAQ. The CDR3 runs to 15 residues. CDR3 protein: CASNPGAGGPYEQFF. The CDR3 coding sequence is TGTGCCAGCAACCCCGGGGCGGGAGGGCCCTATGAGCAGTTCTTC.

In this sample, this clonotype turned up a few times. The chain links TRBV11-2 to TRBJ1-4; D gene uncertain. V shed 5 bases and J shed 6 bases, with 13 bases lying between them. Germline V gives CDR1 SGHAT, CDR2 FQNNGV. The CDR3 runs to 14 residues. CDR3 nucleotide sequence: TGTGCCAGCAGCCCCTACCGGACGTATGAAAAACTGTTTTTT. Encoded protein: CASSPYRTYEKLFF.

This clonotype was picked up many times. The CDR3 region has the DNA TGTGCCAGCAGCCAGCGTACCGGGCGGGAGACAGATACGCAGTATTTT. Translated, it gives CASSQRTGRETDTQYF. This chain connects TRBV7-2 to TRBJ2-3; the match to TRBD2 covers 7 bases. Germline V gene data show CDR1 as SGHTA and CDR2 as FQGNSA. This CDR3 has 16 amino acids. V dropped 5 bases and J dropped 3; count of bases not matched to a gene: 11.

The chain has TRBV14 and TRBJ1-3; 7 bases are shared with TRBD1. The germline V gene encodes CDR1 SGHDN and CDR2 FVKESK. V shed 4 bases, J shed 4 bases, and the junction held 13 bases outside the gene matches. CDR3 length: 17 amino acids. In nucleotides, the CDR3 is TGTGCCAGCAGCCCGCCATCCGGGACAGTCCGAGGAAACACCATATATTTT. Translation: CASSPPSGTVRGNTIYF.

V gene TRBV7-4 combines with J gene TRBJ2-7; 7 nucleotides agree with TRBD2. The length of the CDR3 is 15 residues. J lost 2 bases, V lost 0 bases, and 4 bases had no gene match. The germline CDR1 and CDR2 sequences are SGHVT and SQSDAQ. The CDR3 loop is CASSLAAGRAYEQYF. The CDR3 DNA is TGTGCCAGCAGCTTAGCGGCGGGGAGGGCCTACGAGCAGTACTTC.